One and the same sample provided the 7 T cell receptor beta chains below, sequenced in a study of blood T cell repertoires in COVID-19. The assay was immunoSEQ multiplex PCR, and TCRdb's table has in-frame clones only and misses some. The sample lists about 140,000 clones, 60% to 80% seen once, with about 2.9% in the top ten. Sequencing was done on a sample of PBMCs or T cells enriched from blood (not recorded which). The receptors shown here come from a woman in her fifties or sixties who had recovered from COVID-19.

This clone was seen a few times. V and J are TRBV7-6 and TRBJ2-7; TRBD1 matches 11 bases. The germline gives CDR1 SGHVS, CDR2 FNYEAQ. After removal of 5 bases from V and 5 bases from J, the junction contained 5 bases not matched to a gene. This CDR3 region has 14 residues. Here the CDR3 reads CASSLAGQGDEQYF. CDR3 sequence (DNA): TGTGCCAGCAGCCTGGCGGGACAGGGGGACGAGCAGTACTTC.

V gene TRBV7-3 combines with J gene TRBJ2-5; no firm D call. The germline gives CDR1 SGHTA, CDR2 FQGTGA. The CDR3 totals 13 residues. The V and J ends lost 3 bases and 0 bases respectively, with 5 bases between them. CDR3 DNA: TGTGCCAGCAGCTTGTCGTACCAAGAGACCCAGTACTTC. This sequence encodes CASSLSYQETQYF.

This clone was seen more than once but under ten times. The V gene is TRBV6-5, the J gene TRBJ1-2, with unresolved D. With 10 bases removed from V and 7 bases from J, the gap between germline ends came to 13 bases. The CDR3 length is 11 residues. The germline gives CDR1 MNHEY, CDR2 SVGAGI. The CDR3 loop reads CAIRGVGGYTF. The CDR3 DNA reads as TGTGCCATCCGGGGAGTAGGTGGCTACACCTTC.

The chain carries TRBV5-1 and TRBJ1-2; 9 bases align to TRBD1. This CDR3 region has 16 residues. V lost 3 bases to trimming and J lost 4 bases; unmatched junction nucleotides: 10. Germline V gene data show CDR1 as SGHRS and CDR2 as YFSETQ. This chain's CDR3 is CASSSATGTGFYGYTF. CDR3 nucleotides: TGCGCCAGCAGCTCCGCAACCGGGACAGGGTTCTATGGCTACACCTTC.

This chain joins TRBV4-1 and TRBJ2-7, with 7 bases aligning to TRBD1. The CDR3 runs 15 residues. Germline V gene lookup returns CDR1 MGHRA and CDR2 YSYEKL. Losses at the gene ends were 3 bases for V and 3 bases for J; bases not matched to a gene: 8. CDR3 amino acids: CASSQGQIRGYEQYF. Here the CDR3 DNA reads TGCGCCAGCAGCCAGGGACAGATTAGGGGCTACGAGCAGTACTTC.

V and J are TRBV11-2 and TRBJ2-7, with 8 bases aligning to TRBD1. V lost 5 bases to trimming and J lost 0 bases; unmatched junction nucleotides: 6. The germline gives CDR1 SGHAT, CDR2 FQNNGV. The CDR3 sequence is 15 residues long. The CDR3 here is CASSGGTGYSYEQYF. The CDR3 DNA is TGTGCCAGCAGCGGAGGGACAGGATACTCCTACGAGCAGTACTTC.

V and J are TRBV25-1 and TRBJ2-1, with TRBD2 as a possible D gene (6 bases). Trimming pared 4 bases from V and 9 bases from J, leaving 10 bases between. This CDR3 spans 12 amino acids. CDR1 and CDR2 from the germline V gene are MGHDK and SYGVNS. This chain's CDR3 is CASSALGGEQFF. CDR3 coding DNA: TGTGCCAGCAGTGCCCTGGGAGGTGAGCAGTTCTTC.